This paragraph covers one TCR beta chain sequence. This clonotype showed up many times. The antigen this receptor binds is unknown. Qualities for individual bases were not recorded, and no much larger clone is one base off. CD3+ T cells were initially rested overnight at over 2 million cells/mL in RPMI 1640 lacking fetal bovine serum. CD3+ T cells were isolated from PBMCs with MACS immunomagnetic beads following the manufacturer's instructions. The source of the sample is a study of T cell repertoires and leukemia-associated antigens (dated by TCRdb to about 2019). Describing the broader study: Per sample, about 5.1 to 7 million read pairs and about 3.3 to 5.0 million effective reads were obtained, for some 15 million effective reads in total.

The full study reports these points: No significant differences among the four groups were observed in the numbers of Vbeta genes (around 60), Jbeta genes (about 15), VDJ rearrangements, or unique CDR3s. The antigen specificity and function of the expanded clones were not directly tested and needed further investigation.

Total RNA was extracted from the cultured T cells using TRIzol reagent. 5' rapid amplification of cDNA ends (5'RACE) was the method used to amplify TCRbeta libraries from the RNA. Before sequencing, library concentration and integrity were assessed using Qubit, an Agilent instrument, and quantitative PCR. Sequencing of qualified libraries was performed on Illumina HiSeq or MiSeq by a commercial service provider. Per the original workflow: TCR sequences in each sample were identified with MiXCR version 1.8.2. For a clone to be considered qualified, a CDR3 longer than four amino acids, an in-frame nucleotide length, and the absence of a stop codon were required. A read containing the complete CDR3 structure was defined as an effective read. Expanded clones were validated by RT-PCR with 24 Vbeta primers, GeneScan spectratyping, and Sanger sequencing. TCRdb cleaned the public reads at Q25 with fastp, built clones with MiXCR and kept in-frame beta chains. Duplicate CDR3 protein sequences are folded into a single record with the most common DNA and genes. The V and J calls reflect TCRdb's pipeline rather than the authors' work. The sample table lists over 8,500 distinct CDR3 sequences, 43% of them with a count of one. In total, the top ten clones hold approximately 57% of the sample.

The sequenced material came from CD3+ T cells sorted from blood and cultured. This clonotype originated in a female donor in good health.

The encoded CDR3 is CASSHRIVAGERAGTKNIQYF. The DNA reads as follows: TGCGCCAGCAGCCACCGAATAGTAGCAGGGGAAAGAGCGGGGACCAAAAACATTCAGTACTTC. The chain couples TRBV4-1 to TRBJ2-4; TRBD2 might be the D gene, on 7 matching bases. Trimming costs V 3 bases and J 2 bases, and their ends lie 29 bases apart. As encoded in the germline V gene, CDR1 is MGHRA while CDR2 is YSYEKL. The CDR3 runs 21 amino acids, cysteine and phenylalanine included. The DNA shown is the 63-base CDR3, in frame from base 1.